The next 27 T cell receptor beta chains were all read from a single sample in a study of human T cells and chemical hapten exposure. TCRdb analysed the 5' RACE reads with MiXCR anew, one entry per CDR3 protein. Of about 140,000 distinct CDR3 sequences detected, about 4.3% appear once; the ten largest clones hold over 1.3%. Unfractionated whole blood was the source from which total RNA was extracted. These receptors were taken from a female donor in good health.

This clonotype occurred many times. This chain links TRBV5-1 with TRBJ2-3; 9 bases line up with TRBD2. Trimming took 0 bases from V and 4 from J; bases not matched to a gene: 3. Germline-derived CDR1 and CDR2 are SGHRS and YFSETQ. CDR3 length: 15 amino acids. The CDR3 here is CASSLGGGGADTQYF. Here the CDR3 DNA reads TGCGCCAGCAGCTTGGGTGGCGGGGGGGCAGATACGCAGTATTTT.

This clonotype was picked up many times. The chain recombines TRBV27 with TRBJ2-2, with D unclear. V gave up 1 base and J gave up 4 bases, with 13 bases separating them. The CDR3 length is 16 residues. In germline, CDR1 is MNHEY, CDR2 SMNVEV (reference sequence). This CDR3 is CASSLLVPTGTGELFF. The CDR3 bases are TGTGCCAGCAGTTTATTGGTACCCACGGGCACCGGGGAGCTGTTTTTT.

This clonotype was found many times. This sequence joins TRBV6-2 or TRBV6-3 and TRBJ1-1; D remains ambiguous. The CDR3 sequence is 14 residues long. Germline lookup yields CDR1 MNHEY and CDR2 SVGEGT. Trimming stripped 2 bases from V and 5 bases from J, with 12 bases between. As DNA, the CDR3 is TGTGCCAGCAGTTACGTCCCGGGGAGGACTGAAGCTTTCTTT. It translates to CASSYVPGRTEAFF.

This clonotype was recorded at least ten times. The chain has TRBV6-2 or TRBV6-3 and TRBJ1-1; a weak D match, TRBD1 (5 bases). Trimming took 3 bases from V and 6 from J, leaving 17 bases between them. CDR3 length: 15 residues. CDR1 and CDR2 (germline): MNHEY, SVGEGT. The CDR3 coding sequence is TGTGCCAGCAGTTATAGGGACGGAGTGGGTCCTGAAGCTTTCTTT. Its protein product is CASSYRDGVGPEAFF.

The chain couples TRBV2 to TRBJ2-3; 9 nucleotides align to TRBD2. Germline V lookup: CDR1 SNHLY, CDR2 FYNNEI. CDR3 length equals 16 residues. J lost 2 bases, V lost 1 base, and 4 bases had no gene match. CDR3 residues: CASSEGLAGVTDTQYF. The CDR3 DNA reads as TGTGCCAGCAGTGAAGGGTTAGCGGGGGTCACAGATACGCAGTATTTT.

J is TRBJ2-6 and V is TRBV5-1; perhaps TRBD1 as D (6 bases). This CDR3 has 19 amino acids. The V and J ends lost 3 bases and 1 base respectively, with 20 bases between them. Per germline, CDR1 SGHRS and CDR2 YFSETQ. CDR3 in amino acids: CASSYWSRGPQSGANVLTF. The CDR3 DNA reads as TGCGCCAGCAGCTATTGGTCCAGGGGCCCGCAGTCTGGGGCCAACGTCCTGACTTTC.

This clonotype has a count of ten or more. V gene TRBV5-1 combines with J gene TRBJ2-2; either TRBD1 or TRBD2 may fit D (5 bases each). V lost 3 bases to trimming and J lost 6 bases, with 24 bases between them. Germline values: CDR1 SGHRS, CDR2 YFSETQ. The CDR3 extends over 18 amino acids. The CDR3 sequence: CASSSSSRESRGPGELFF. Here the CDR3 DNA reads TGCGCCAGCAGCTCGTCTTCTAGGGAATCGAGGGGCCCCGGGGAGCTGTTTTTT.

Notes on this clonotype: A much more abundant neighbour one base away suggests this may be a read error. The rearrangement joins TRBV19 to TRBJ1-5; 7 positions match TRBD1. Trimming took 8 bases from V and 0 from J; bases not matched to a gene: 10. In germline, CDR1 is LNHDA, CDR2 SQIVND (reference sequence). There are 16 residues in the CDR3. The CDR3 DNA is TGTGCCAGTGACGGGACAGTATCTGATAGCAATCAGCCCCAGCATTTT. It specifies CASDGTVSDSNQPQHF.

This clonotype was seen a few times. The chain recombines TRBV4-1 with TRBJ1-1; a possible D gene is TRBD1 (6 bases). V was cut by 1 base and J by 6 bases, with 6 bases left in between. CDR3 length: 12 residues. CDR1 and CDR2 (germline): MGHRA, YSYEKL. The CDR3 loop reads CASSQGTAEAFF. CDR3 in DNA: TGCGCCAGCAGCCAAGGGACAGCTGAAGCTTTCTTT.

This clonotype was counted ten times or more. The CDR3 DNA sequence: TGCAGTGCTAGAACCCGGGACTCACGGCGGGATACGCAGTATTTT. As protein: CSARTRDSRRDTQYF. The gene calls are TRBV20-1 and TRBJ2-3, with a tentative D call TRBD2 (6 bases). The germline CDR1 and CDR2 sequences are DFQATT and SNEGSKA (reference sequence). V was pared by 2 bases and J by 6 bases, with 18 bases between. The CDR3 has 15 residues.

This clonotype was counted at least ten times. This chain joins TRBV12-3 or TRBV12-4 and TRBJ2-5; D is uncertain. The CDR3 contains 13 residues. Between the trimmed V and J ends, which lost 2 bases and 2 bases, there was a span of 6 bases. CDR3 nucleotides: TGTGCCAGCAGTTTAAGGGATCAAGAGACCCAGTACTTC. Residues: CASSLRDQETQYF.

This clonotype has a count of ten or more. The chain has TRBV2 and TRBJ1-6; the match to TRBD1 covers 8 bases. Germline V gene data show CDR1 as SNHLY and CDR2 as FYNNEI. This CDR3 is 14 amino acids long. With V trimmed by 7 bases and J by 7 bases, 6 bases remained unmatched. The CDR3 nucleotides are TGTGCCAGCATCACGAGACAGGGGAATTCACCCCTCCACTTT. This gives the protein CASITRQGNSPLHF.

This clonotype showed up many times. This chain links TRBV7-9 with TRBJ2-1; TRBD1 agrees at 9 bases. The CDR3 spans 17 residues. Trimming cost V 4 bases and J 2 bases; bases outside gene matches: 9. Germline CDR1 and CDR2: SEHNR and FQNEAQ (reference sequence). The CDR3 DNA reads TGTGCCAGCAGCTCTCGGATCGGGACAGGGCCCTACAATGAGCAGTTCTTC. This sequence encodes CASSSRIGTGPYNEQFF.

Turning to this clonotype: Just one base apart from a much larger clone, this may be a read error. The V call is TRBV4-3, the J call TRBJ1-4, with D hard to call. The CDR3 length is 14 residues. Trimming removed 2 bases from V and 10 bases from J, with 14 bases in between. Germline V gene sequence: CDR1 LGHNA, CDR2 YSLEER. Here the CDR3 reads CASSQWRGSGKLFF. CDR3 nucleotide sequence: TGCGCCAGCAGCCAATGGCGAGGATCTGGAAAACTGTTTTTT.

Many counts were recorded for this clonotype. As DNA, the CDR3 is TGTGCCAGCAGCCCCGCTCTCACGCCCCAGCCGGGGGACTCGGGGCGTAGCACAGATACGCAGTATTTT. Translating gives CASSPALTPQPGDSGRSTDTQYF. This chain uses TRBV21-1 with TRBJ2-3; the table gives TRBD1 as D, unverified against the DNA. TRBV21-1 is termed a pseudogene. This CDR3 region has 23 residues.

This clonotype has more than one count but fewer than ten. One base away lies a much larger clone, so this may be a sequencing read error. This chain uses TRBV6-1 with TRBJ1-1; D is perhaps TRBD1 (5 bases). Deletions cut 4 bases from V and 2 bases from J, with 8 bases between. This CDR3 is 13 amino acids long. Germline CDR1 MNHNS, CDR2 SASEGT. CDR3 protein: CASSGGENTEAFF. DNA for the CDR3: TGTGCCAGCAGTGGGGGGGAAAACACTGAAGCTTTCTTT.

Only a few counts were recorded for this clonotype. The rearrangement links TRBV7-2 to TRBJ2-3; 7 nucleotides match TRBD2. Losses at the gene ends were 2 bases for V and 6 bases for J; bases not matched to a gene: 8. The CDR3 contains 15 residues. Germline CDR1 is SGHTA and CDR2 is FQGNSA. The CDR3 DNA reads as TGTGCCAGCAGCTTAAGGCTAGCGGAAAGGGATACGCAGTATTTT. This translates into CASSLRLAERDTQYF.

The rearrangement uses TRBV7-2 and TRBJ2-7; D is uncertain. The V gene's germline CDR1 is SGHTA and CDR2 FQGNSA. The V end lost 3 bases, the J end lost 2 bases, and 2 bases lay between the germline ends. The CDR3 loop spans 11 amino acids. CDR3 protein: CASSLPYEQYF. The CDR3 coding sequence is TGTGCCAGCAGCTTGCCCTACGAGCAGTACTTC.

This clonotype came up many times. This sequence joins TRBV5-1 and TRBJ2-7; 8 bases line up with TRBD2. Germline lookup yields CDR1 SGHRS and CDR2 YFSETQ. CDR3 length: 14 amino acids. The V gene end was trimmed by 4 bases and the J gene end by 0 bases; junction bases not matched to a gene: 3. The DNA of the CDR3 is TGCGCCAGCAGCCGGGAGGGAAGCTCCTACGAGCAGTACTTC. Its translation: CASSREGSSYEQYF.

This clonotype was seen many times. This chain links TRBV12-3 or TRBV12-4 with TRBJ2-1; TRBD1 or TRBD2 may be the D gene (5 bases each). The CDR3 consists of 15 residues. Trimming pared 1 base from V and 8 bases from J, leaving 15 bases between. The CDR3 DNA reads TGTGCCAGCAGTTTAGGAGGGGCAGGGTCGCATGAGCAGTTCTTC. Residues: CASSLGGAGSHEQFF.

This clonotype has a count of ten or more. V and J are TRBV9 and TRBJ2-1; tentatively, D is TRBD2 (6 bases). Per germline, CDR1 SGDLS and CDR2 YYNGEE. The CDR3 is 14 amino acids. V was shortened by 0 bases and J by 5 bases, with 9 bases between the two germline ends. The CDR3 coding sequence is TGTGCCAGCAGCGTAGGGCTAGCGAACAATGAGCAGTTCTTC. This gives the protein CASSVGLANNEQFF. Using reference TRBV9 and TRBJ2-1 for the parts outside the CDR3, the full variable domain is DSGVTQTPKHLITATGQRVTLRCSPRSGDLSVYWYQQSLDQGLQFLIQYYNGEERAKGNILERFSAQQFPDLHSELNLSSLELGDSALYFCASSVGLANNEQFFGPGTRLTVL.

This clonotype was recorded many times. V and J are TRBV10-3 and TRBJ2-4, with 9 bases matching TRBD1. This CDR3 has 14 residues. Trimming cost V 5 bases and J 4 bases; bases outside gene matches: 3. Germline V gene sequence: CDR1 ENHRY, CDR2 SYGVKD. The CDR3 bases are TGTGCCATCAGTACAGGGGGCTCTAAAAACATTCAGTACTTC. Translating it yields CAISTGGSKNIQYF.

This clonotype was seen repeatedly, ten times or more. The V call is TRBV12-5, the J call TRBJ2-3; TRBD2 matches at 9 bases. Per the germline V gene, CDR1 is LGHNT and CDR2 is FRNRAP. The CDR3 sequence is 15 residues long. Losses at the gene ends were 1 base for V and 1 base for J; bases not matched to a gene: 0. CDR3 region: CASGLGTSGTDTQYF. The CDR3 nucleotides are TGTGCTAGTGGTTTGGGGACTAGCGGCACAGATACGCAGTATTTT.

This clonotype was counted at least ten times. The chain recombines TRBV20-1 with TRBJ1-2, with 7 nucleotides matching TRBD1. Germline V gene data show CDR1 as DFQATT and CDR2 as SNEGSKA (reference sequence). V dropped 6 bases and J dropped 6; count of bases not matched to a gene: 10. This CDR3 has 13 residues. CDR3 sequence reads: CSARRTGPDGYTF. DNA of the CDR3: TGCAGTGCCAGACGGACAGGCCCAGATGGCTACACCTTC.

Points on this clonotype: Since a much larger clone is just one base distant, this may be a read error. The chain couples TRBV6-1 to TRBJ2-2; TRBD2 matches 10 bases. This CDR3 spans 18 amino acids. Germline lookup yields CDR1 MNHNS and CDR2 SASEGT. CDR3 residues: CASRLTSGLRIGTAELFF. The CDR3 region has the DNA TGTGCCAGCAGGTTGACTAGCGGGCTTAGAATTGGCACCGCGGAGCTGTTTTTT.

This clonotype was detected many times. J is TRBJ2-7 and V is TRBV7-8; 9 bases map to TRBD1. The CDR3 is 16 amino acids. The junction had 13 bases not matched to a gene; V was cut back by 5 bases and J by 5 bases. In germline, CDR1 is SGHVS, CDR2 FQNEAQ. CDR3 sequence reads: CASSLRRTGVWDEQYF. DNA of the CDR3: TGTGCCAGCAGCCTAAGGAGGACAGGGGTTTGGGACGAGCAGTACTTC.

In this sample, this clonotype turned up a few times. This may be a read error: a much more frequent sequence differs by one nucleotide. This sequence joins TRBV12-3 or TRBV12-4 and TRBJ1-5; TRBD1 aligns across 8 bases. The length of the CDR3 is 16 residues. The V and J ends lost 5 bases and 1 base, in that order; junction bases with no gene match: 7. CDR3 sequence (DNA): TGTGCCAGCAGTACCCGGTCAGGGGGCAGCAATCAGCCCCAGCATTTT. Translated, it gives CASSTRSGGSNQPQHF.